This TCR beta chain derives from a study of blood T cell repertoires in COVID-19. Looking at the study overall: Nucleic acid was either cDNA or gDNA, and it came from T cells, B-cell-depleted T cells, or PBMCs.

Libraries were prepared by immunoSEQ multiplex PCR; TCRdb keeps only in-frame clonotypes and omits some of them. The sample lists about 300,000 clones, approximately 88% occurring once. Germline V gene data show CDR1 as SGHTA and CDR2 as FQGNSA. The CDR3 covers 17 residues. Trimming cost V 2 bases and J 2 bases, with 15 bases left between them. Recovery meant two consecutive negative NP/OP PCR tests, professional clearance, or resolved symptoms. This chain links TRBV7-2 with TRBJ2-2, with D possibly matching TRBD2 (6 bases). This receptor was taken from a woman between 40 and 55 years old who had recovered from COVID-19. Sequencing was carried out using PBMCs or T cells enriched from blood (not recorded which). The CDR3 nucleotides read TGTGCCAGCAGCTTAAATGTATGGACTATCAACACCGGGGAGCTGTTTTTT. Protein product: CASSLNVWTINTGELFF. Supplemented by reference TRBV7-2 and TRBJ2-2, the full variable domain reads GAGVSQSPSNKVTEKGKDVELRCDPISGHTALYWYRQSLGQGLEFLIYFQGNSAPDKSGLPSDRFSAERTGGSVSTLTIQRTQQEDSAVYLCASSLNVWTINTGELFFGEGSRLTVL.